A single sample gave rise to the 5 T cell receptor beta chains below, sequenced in a study of a mutant IDH1 vaccine in newly diagnosed glioma. Sequenced by immunoSEQ multiplex PCR; TCRdb stores in-frame clones only, minus some. In the table there are almost 85,000 clones, approximately 85% of which are singletons. Sample time point: week 23, last vaccination. In the vaccine, a single dose held 300 ug of the mutant IDH1 20-mer peptide, along with topical imiquimod. These receptors have no known antigen. The material sequenced was PBMCs, taken from a glioma patient whose treatment included an IDH1 peptide vaccine. These receptors all come from a man younger than 45 with glioma. Some clones in this sample may be carry-over from other donors' samples.

V and J are TRBV7-9 and TRBJ2-2, with 7 bases fitting TRBD1. The CDR3 totals 15 residues. The ends lost 4 bases at V and 6 bases at J; junction bases unmatched: 8. The V gene's germline CDR1 is SEHNR and CDR2 FQNEAQ (reference sequence). The CDR3 is CASSSRQGGAGELFF. The CDR3 DNA reads TGTGCCAGCAGCTCCCGACAGGGTGGGGCCGGGGAGCTGTTTTTT.

The chain joins TRBV30 to TRBJ2-3; D unresolved. Germline values: CDR1 GTSNPN, CDR2 SVGIG (reference sequence). V lost 0 bases, J lost 6 bases, and 10 bases lay in between. CDR3 length: 13 amino acids. The CDR3 nucleotides are TGTGCCTGGAGTGTCTCTCCAACGGATACGCAGTATTTT. Protein: CAWSVSPTDTQYF.

This chain links TRBV6-5 with TRBJ1-1; no clear D gene. The germline V and J ends were trimmed by 2 bases and 0 bases, with 13 bases remaining between them. The germline gives CDR1 MNHEY, CDR2 SVGAGI. The CDR3 totals 16 residues. This chain's CDR3 is CASSYESQKLNTEAFF. For the CDR3, the DNA is TGTGCCAGCAGTTACGAGTCCCAGAAACTGAACACTGAAGCTTTCTTT.

The chain joins TRBV7-9 to TRBJ2-1; D is possibly TRBD2 (6 bases). This CDR3 is built from 15 residues. V lost 3 bases, J lost 2 bases, and 11 bases lay in between. Germline CDR1 reads SEHNR; CDR2 reads FQNEAQ (reference sequence). CDR3 sequence: CASSLGLATYNEQFF. DNA for the CDR3: TGTGCCAGCAGCTTGGGGCTAGCGACCTACAATGAGCAGTTCTTC.

The DNA for the CDR3 is TGTGCCAGTAGTACCGGGACACCAAACTATGGCTACACCTTC. It is translated as CASSTGTPNYGYTF. The V and J genes are TRBV19 and TRBJ1-2, with D perhaps matching TRBD1 (6 bases). V shed 4 bases and J shed 2 bases, with 11 bases lying between them. Per the germline V gene, CDR1 is LNHDA and CDR2 is SQIVND (reference sequence). The CDR3 loop spans 14 amino acids.